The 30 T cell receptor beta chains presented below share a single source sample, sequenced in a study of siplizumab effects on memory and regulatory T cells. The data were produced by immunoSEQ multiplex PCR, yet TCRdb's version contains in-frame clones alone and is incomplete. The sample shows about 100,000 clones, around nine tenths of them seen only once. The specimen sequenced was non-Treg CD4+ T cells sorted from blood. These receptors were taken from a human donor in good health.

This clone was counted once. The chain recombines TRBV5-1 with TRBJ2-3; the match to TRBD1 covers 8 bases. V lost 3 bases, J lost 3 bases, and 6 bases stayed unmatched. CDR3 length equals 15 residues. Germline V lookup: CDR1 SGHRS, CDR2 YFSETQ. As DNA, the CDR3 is TGCGCCAGCAGCTCCCAGGGGGCGAGGACAGATACGCAGTATTTT. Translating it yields CASSSQGARTDTQYF.

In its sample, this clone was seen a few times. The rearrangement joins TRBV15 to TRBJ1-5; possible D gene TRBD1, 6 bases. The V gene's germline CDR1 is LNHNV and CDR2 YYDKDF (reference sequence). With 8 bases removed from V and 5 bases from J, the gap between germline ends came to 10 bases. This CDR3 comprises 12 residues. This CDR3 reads CATGQGYQPQHF. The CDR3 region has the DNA TGTGCCACCGGGCAGGGGTATCAGCCCCAGCATTTT. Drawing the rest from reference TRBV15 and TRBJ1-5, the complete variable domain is DAMVIQNPRYQVTQFGKPVTLSCSQTLNHNVMYWYQQKSSQAPKLLFHYYDKDFNNEADTPDNFQSRRPNTSFCFLDIRSPGLGDTAMYLCATGQGYQPQHFGDGTRLSIL.

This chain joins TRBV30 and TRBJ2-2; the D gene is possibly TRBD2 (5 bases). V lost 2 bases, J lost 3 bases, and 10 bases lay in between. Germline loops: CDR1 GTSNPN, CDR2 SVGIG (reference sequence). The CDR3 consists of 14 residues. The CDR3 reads CAWSILVYTGELFF. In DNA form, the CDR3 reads TGTGCCTGGAGTATACTAGTCTACACCGGGGAGCTGTTTTTT.

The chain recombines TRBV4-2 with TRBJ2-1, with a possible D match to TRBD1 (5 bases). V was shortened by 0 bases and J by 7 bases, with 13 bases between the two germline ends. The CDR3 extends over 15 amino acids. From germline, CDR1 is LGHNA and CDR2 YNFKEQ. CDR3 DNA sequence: TGTGCCAGCAGCCAAGATTTCAGGGTAGATAATGAGCAGTTCTTC. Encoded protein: CASSQDFRVDNEQFF.

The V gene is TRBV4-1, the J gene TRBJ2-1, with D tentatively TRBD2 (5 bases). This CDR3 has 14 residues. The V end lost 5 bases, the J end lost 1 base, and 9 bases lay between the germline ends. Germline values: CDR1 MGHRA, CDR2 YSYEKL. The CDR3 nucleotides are TGCGCCAGCAGCTTGGGAGCTTCCTACAATGAGCAGTTCTTC. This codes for CASSLGASYNEQFF.

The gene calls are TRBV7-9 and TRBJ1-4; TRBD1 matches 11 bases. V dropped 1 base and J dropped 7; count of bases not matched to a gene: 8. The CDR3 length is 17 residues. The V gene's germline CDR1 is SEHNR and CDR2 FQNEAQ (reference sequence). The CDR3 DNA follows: TGTGCCAGCAGCTTAGAGGGAGGGACAGGGGGTGGTGAAAAACTGTTTTTT. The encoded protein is CASSLEGGTGGGEKLFF.

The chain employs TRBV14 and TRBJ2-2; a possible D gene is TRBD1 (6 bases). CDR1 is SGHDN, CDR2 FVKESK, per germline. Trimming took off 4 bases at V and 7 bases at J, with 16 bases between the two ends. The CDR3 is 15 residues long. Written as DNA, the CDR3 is TGTGCCAGCAGCCCGACACAGGGTCGAAGCGGGGAGCTGTTTTTT. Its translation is CASSPTQGRSGELFF.

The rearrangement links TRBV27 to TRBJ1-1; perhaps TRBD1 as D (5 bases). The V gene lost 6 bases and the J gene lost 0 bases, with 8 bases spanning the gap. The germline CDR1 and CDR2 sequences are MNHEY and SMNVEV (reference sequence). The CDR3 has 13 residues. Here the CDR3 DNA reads TGTGCCAGCAGGGGGGGGATGAACACTGAAGCTTTCTTT. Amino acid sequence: CASRGGMNTEAFF.

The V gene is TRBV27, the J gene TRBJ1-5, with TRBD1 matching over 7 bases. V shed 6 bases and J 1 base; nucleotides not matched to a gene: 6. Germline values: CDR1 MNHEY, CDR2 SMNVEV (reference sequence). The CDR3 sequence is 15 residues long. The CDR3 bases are TGTGCCAGCAGGGATACAGGGGTGAGCAATCAGCCCCAGCATTTT. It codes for CASRDTGVSNQPQHF.

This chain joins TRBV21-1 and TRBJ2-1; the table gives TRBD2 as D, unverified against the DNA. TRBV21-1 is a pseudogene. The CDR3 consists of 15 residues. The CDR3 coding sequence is TGTGCCAGCAGCCCAGGGAGCGGGACCTACAATGAGCAGTTCTTC. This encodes CASSPGSGTYNEQFF.

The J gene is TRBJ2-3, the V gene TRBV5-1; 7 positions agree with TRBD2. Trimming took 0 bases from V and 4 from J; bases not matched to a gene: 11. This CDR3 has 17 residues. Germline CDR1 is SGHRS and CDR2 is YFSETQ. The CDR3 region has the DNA TGCGCCAGCAGCTTGGCCATTTCGGGGGGTAAGGCAGATACGCAGTATTTT. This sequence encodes CASSLAISGGKADTQYF.

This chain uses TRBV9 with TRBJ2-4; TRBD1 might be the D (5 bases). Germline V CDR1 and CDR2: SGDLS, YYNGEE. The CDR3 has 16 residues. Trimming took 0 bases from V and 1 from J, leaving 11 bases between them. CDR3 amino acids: CASSVGRASAKNIQYF. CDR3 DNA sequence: TGTGCCAGCAGCGTAGGCAGGGCGTCGGCCAAAAACATTCAGTACTTC.

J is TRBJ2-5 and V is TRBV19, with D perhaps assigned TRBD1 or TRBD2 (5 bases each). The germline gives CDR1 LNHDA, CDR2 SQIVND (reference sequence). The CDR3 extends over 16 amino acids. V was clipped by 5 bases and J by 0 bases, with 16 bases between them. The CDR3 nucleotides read TGTGCCAGTAGTGTCGGGACCTCAAAGGACCAAGAGACCCAGTACTTC. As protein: CASSVGTSKDQETQYF.

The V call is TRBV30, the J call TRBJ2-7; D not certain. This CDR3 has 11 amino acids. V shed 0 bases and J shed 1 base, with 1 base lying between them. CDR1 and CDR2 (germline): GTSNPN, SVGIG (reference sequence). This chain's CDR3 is CAWSVSYEQYF. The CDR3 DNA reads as TGTGCCTGGAGTGTTTCCTACGAGCAGTACTTC.

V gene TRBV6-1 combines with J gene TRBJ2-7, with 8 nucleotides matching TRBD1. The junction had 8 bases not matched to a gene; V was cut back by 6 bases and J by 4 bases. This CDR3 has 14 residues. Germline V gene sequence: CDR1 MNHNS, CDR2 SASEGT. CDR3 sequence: CASRGQEGEYEQYF. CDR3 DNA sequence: TGTGCCAGCAGGGGACAGGAGGGGGAATACGAGCAGTACTTC.

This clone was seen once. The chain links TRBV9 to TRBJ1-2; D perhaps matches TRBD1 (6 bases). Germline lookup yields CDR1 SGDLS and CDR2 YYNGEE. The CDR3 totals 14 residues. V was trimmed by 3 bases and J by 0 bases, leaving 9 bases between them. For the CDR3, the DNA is TGTGCCAGCAGCGAGACAGGCGCTAACTATGGCTACACCTTC. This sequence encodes CASSETGANYGYTF. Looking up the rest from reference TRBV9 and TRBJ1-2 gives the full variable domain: DSGVTQTPKHLITATGQRVTLRCSPRSGDLSVYWYQQSLDQGLQFLIQYYNGEERAKGNILERFSAQQFPDLHSELNLSSLELGDSALYFCASSETGANYGYTFGSGTRLTVV.

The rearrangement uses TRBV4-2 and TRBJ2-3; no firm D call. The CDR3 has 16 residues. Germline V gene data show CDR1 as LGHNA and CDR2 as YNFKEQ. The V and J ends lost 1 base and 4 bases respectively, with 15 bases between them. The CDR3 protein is CASSQVSAVSADTQYF. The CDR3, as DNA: TGTGCCAGCAGCCAAGTGTCTGCGGTAAGTGCAGATACGCAGTATTTT.

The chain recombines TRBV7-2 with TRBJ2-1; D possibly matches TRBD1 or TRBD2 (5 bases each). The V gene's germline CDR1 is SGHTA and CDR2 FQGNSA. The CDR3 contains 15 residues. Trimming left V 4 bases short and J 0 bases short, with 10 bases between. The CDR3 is CASSSPGTSYNEQFF. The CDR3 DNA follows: TGTGCCAGCAGCTCCCCGGGGACCTCCTACAATGAGCAGTTCTTC.

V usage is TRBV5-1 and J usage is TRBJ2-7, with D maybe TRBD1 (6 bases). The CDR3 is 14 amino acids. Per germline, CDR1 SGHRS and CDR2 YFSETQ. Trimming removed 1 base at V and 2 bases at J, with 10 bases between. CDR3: CASSLRTVTYEQYF. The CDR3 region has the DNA TGCGCCAGCAGCTTGAGGACAGTTACCTACGAGCAGTACTTC. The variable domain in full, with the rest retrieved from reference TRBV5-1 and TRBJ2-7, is KAGVTQTPRYLIKTRGQQVTLSCSPISGHRSVSWYQQTPGQGLQFLFEYFSETQRNKGNFPGRFSGRQFSNSRSEMNVSTLELGDSALYLCASSLRTVTYEQYFGPGTRLTVT.

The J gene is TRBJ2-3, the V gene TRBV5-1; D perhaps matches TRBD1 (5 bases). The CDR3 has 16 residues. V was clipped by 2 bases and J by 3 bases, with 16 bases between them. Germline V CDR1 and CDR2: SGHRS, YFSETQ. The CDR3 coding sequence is TGCGCCAGCAGCTTCTTAGGCAGGGTAGGGACAGATACGCAGTATTTT. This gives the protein CASSFLGRVGTDTQYF.

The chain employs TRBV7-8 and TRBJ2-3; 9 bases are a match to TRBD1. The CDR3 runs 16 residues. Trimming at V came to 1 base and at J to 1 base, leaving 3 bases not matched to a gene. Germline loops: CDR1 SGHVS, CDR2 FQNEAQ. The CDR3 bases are TGTGCCAGCAGCTTAGGGTGGACAGGGGGCACAGATACGCAGTATTTT. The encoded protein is CASSLGWTGGTDTQYF.

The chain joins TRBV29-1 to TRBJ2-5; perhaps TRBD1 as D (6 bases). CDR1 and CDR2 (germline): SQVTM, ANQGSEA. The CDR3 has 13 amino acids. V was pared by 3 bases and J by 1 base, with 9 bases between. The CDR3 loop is CSVDNRVQETQYF. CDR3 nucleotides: TGCAGCGTTGATAACAGGGTCCAAGAGACCCAGTACTTC.

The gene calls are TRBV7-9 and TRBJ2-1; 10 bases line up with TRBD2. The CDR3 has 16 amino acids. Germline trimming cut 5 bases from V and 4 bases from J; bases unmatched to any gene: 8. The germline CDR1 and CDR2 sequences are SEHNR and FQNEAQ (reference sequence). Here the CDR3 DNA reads TGTGCCAGCAGCCCCCTAGCGGGAGTTGTTTACAATGAGCAGTTCTTC. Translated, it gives CASSPLAGVVYNEQFF.

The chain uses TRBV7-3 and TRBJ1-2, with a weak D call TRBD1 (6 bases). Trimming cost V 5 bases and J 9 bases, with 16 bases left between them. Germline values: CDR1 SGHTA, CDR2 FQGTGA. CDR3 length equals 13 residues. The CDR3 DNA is TGTGCCAGCAGCCCCCCGGGGGGGCCGAGCTACACCTTC. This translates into CASSPPGGPSYTF.

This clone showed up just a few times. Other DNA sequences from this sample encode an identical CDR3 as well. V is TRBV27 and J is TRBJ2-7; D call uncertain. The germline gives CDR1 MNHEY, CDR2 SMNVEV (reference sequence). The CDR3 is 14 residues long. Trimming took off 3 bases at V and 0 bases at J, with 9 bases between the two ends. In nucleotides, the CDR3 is TGTGCCAGCAGTTTCACAGTCCACTCCTACGAGCAGTACTTC. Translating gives CASSFTVHSYEQYF.

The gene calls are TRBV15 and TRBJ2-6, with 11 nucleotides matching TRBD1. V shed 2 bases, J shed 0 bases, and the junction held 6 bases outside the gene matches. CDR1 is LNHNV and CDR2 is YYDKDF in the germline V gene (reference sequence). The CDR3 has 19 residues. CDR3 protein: CATSRTGQGASSGANVLTF. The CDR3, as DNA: TGTGCCACCAGCAGAACCGGACAGGGGGCGAGCTCTGGGGCCAACGTCCTGACTTTC.

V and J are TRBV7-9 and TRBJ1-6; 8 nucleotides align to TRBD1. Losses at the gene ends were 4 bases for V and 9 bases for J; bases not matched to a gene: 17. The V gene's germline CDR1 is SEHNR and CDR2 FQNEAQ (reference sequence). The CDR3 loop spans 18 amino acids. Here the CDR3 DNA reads TGTGCCAGCAGCTCCGGACAGGGTCACGTATCCGTCCGTTCACCCCTCCACTTT. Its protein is CASSSGQGHVSVRSPLHF.

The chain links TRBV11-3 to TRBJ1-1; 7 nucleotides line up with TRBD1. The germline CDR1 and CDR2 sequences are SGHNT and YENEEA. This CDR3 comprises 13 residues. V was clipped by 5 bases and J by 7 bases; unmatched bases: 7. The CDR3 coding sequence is TGTGCCAGCAGCCAAAGGACAGGAATTGAAGCTTTCTTT. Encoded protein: CASSQRTGIEAFF. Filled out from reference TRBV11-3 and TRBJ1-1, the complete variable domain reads EAGVVQSPRYKIIEKKQPVAFWCNPISGHNTLYWYLQNLGQGPELLIRYENEEAVDDSQLPKDRFSAERLKGVDSTLKIQPAELGDSAVYLCASSQRTGIEAFFGQGTRLTVV.

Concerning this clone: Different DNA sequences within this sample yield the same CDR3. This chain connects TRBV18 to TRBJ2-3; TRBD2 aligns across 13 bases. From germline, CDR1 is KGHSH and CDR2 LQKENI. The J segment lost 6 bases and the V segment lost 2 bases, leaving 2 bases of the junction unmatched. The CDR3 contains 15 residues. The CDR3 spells CASSPGLAGVDTQYF. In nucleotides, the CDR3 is TGTGCCAGCTCACCAGGACTAGCGGGAGTGGATACGCAGTATTTT.

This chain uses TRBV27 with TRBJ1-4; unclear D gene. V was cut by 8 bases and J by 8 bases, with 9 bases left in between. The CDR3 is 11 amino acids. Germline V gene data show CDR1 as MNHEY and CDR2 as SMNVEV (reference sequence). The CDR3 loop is CASRRGEKLFF. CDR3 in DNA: TGTGCCAGCCGCAGAGGGGAAAAACTGTTTTTT.